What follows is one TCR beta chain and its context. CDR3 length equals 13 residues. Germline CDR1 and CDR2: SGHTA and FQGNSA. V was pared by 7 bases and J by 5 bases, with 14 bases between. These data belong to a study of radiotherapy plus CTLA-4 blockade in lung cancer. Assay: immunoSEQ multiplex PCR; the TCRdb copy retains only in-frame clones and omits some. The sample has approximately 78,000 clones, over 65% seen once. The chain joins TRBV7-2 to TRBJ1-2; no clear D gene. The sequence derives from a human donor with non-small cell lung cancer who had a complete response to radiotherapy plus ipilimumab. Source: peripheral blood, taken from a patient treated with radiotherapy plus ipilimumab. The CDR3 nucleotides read TGTGCCAGCACCCTAGGGCGAGGTTATGGCTACACCTTC. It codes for CASTLGRGYGYTF.